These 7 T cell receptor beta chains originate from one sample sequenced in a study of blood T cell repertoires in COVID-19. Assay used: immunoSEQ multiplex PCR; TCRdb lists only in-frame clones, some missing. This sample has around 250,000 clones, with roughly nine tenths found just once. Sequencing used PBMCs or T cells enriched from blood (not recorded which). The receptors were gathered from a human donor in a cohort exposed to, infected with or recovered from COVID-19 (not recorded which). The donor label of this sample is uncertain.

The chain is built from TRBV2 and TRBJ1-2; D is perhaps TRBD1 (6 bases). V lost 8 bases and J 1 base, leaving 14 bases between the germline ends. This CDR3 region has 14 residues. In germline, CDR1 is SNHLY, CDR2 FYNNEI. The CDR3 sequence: CASDRTVDNYGYTF. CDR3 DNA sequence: TGTGCCAGCGACCGGACAGTTGATAACTATGGCTACACCTTC.

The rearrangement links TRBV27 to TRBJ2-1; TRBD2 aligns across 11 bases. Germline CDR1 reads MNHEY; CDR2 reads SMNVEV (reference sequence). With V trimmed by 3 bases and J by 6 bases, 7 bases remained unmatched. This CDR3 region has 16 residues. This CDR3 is CASSFFLAGGINEQFF. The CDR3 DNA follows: TGTGCCAGCAGTTTCTTTTTAGCGGGGGGGATCAATGAGCAGTTCTTC.

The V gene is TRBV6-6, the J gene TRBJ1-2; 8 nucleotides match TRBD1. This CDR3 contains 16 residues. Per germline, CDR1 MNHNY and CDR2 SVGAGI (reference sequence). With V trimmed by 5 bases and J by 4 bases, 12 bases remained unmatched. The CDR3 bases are TGTGCCAGCAGTCGAACGGGCAGGGGGCCAGGCTATGGCTACACCTTC. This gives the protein CASSRTGRGPGYGYTF.

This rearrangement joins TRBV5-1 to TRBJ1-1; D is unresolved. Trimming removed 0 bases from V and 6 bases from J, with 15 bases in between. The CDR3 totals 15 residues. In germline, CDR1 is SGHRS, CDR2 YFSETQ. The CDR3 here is CASSLGRTKEAEAFF. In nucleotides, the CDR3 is TGCGCCAGCAGCTTGGGGAGAACAAAAGAAGCTGAAGCTTTCTTT.

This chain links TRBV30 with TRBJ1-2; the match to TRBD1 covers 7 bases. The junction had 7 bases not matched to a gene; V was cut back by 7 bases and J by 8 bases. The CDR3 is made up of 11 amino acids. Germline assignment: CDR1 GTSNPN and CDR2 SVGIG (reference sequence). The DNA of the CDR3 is TGTGCCTCAGAGACAGGGAGCGGCTACACCTTC. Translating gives CASETGSGYTF.

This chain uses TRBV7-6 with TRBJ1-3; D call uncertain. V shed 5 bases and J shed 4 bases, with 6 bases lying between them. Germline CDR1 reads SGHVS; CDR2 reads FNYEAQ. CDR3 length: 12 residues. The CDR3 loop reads CASSQNGNTIYF. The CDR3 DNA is TGTGCCAGCAGCCAGAACGGAAACACCATATATTTT.

CDR3 DNA sequence: TGTGCCAGCAGCAAAACGGACAGTGAAGCTTTCTTT. This translates into CASSKTDSEAFF. The chain couples TRBV5-4 to TRBJ1-1; D is perhaps TRBD1 (6 bases). The germline V gene encodes CDR1 SGHNT and CDR2 YYREEE (reference sequence). CDR3 length: 12 amino acids. The V end was cut by 4 bases, the J end by 7 bases, with 11 bases between.